These 18 T cell receptor beta chains were all obtained from the same sample, sequenced in a study of OX40 agonist ivuxolimab in advanced cancers. The table came from immunoSEQ multiplex PCR; TCRdb's copy has only in-frame clones and leaves some out. The data show roughly 14,000 clones, around 80% seen once. The material sequenced was CD4+ or CD8+ T cells sorted from blood, taken in a trial of the OX40 agonist ivuxolimab. The receptors stem from an adult with an advanced solid tumor such as melanoma, head and neck, liver or kidney cancer.

The genes are TRBV7-3 and TRBJ2-3, with no clear D. CDR1 and CDR2 (germline): SGHTA, FQGTGA. The V end was cut by 4 bases, the J end by 5 bases, with 10 bases between. This CDR3 is 13 amino acids long. Here the CDR3 reads CASSSGAGDTQYF. The CDR3 DNA sequence: TGTGCCAGCAGCTCCGGAGCCGGAGATACGCAGTATTTT.

The genes are TRBV4-1 and TRBJ1-1; TRBD1 aligns across 7 bases. Germline CDR1 MGHRA, CDR2 YSYEKL. The CDR3 has 14 residues. The junction had 9 bases not matched to a gene; V was cut back by 1 base and J by 10 bases. This CDR3 reads CASSQATGRIRAFF. CDR3 coding DNA: TGCGCCAGCAGCCAAGCGACAGGGCGGATTAGAGCTTTCTTT.

This CDR3 is CASRGITGGSPLHF. CDR3 DNA: TGTGCCAGCAGGGGGATTACAGGGGGTTCACCCCTCCACTTT. The chain carries TRBV2 and TRBJ1-6, with 8 bases lining up with TRBD1. Trimming cost V 6 bases and J 9 bases; bases outside gene matches: 7. This CDR3 contains 14 residues. Germline CDR1 is SNHLY and CDR2 is FYNNEI.

CDR3 sequence: CASSSLGPRDTEAFF. CDR3 coding DNA: TGTGCCAGCAGCTCCCTGGGGCCCCGGGACACTGAAGCTTTCTTT. The chain employs TRBV7-2 and TRBJ1-1; maybe TRBD1 (5 bases). Looked up from germline, CDR1 is SGHTA and CDR2 is FQGNSA. V was trimmed by 4 bases and J by 3 bases, leaving 15 bases between them. CDR3 length: 15 amino acids.

This chain links TRBV4-3 with TRBJ1-1, with unresolved D. The ends were cut back, 0 bases at V and 5 bases at J, with 13 bases in the middle. Germline CDR1 and CDR2: LGHNA and YSLEER. The CDR3 totals 15 residues. The CDR3 DNA reads as TGCGCCAGCAGCCAAGATGTGGATTTATGGACTGAAGCTTTCTTT. It codes for CASSQDVDLWTEAFF.

This chain joins TRBV7-9 and TRBJ2-3, with 12 positions matching TRBD2. Germline CDR1 and CDR2: SEHNR and FQNEAQ (reference sequence). V lost 5 bases, J lost 0 bases, and 3 bases stayed unmatched. The CDR3 is 16 amino acids. CDR3 in amino acids: CASSDGTSGSTDTQYF. For the CDR3, the DNA is TGTGCCAGCAGCGATGGGACTAGCGGGAGCACAGATACGCAGTATTTT.

The chain couples TRBV28 to TRBJ1-1; 9 bases agree with TRBD1. The CDR3 covers 15 residues. Per the germline V gene, CDR1 is MDHEN and CDR2 is SYDVKM. The J segment lost 6 bases and the V segment lost 2 bases, leaving 7 bases of the junction unmatched. In DNA form, the CDR3 reads TGTGCCAGCAGTTTACCACAGGGGGCGTCGGCTGAAGCTTTCTTT. Its protein is CASSLPQGASAEAFF.

The chain uses TRBV4-1 and TRBJ2-7; D is perhaps TRBD1 or TRBD2 (5 bases each). This CDR3 comprises 14 residues. Between the trimmed V and J ends, which lost 4 bases and 0 bases, there was a span of 10 bases. CDR1 is MGHRA, CDR2 YSYEKL, per germline. CDR3 in amino acids: CASSLPGSSYEQYF. The CDR3 region has the DNA TGCGCCAGCAGCCTTCCAGGGAGCTCCTACGAGCAGTACTTC.

The sample holds one count of this clone. This sequence joins TRBV4-1 and TRBJ2-7, with D hard to call. This CDR3 is 13 amino acids long. Per the germline V gene, CDR1 is MGHRA and CDR2 is YSYEKL. V was trimmed by 5 bases and J by 3 bases, leaving 11 bases between them. CDR3 sequence (DNA): TGCGCCAGCAGCGGGTCCGACAACTACGAGCAGTACTTC. It encodes CASSGSDNYEQYF.

This clone has just one count. CDR3 DNA: TGTGCCAGCACCTACCGGGATCAAGAGACCCAGTACTTC. As protein: CASTYRDQETQYF. The chain joins TRBV28 to TRBJ2-5; the D gene is possibly TRBD2 (5 bases). The V end lost 7 bases, the J end lost 2 bases, and 11 bases lay between the germline ends. CDR3 size: 13 residues. Germline CDR1 and CDR2: MDHEN and SYDVKM. Together with reference TRBV28 and TRBJ2-5, the CDR3 gives the full variable domain: DVKVTQSSRYLVKRTGEKVFLECVQDMDHENMFWYRQDPGLGLRLIYFSYDVKMKEKGDIPEGYSVSREKKERFSLILESASTNQTSMYLCASTYRDQETQYFGPGTRLLVL.

This clone is medium-sized in the sample. The rearrangement uses TRBV7-9 and TRBJ2-7; 9 nucleotides line up with TRBD2. The CDR3 totals 14 residues. J gave up 2 bases and V 4 bases, and 3 bases lay outside the gene matches. CDR1 SEHNR and CDR2 FQNEAQ come from the germline V gene (reference sequence). CDR3 sequence reads: CASSWVAGAYEQYF. DNA of the CDR3: TGTGCCAGCAGCTGGGTAGCGGGAGCCTACGAGCAGTACTTC.

A single count supports this clone. The chain employs TRBV28 and TRBJ2-5; D assignment may be TRBD1 or TRBD2 (6 bases each). The V and J ends lost 3 bases and 6 bases respectively, with 20 bases between them. This CDR3 spans 16 amino acids. Germline CDR1 and CDR2: MDHEN and SYDVKM. The DNA for the CDR3 is TGTGCCAGCAGTTTCCTTGGGGGGCGCATCGGGAAGACCCAGTACTTC. This codes for CASSFLGGRIGKTQYF.

The chain recombines TRBV4-1 with TRBJ1-1; 9 positions agree with TRBD1. Trimming at V came to 4 bases and at J to 4 bases, leaving 19 bases not matched to a gene. This CDR3 is built from 19 residues. Germline CDR1 and CDR2: MGHRA and YSYEKL. The CDR3 nucleotides read TGCGCCAGCAGCCCCCCCCTGGGAGGACGGGACAGGGAGGGCACTGAAGCTTTCTTT. It encodes CASSPPLGGRDREGTEAFF.

In nucleotides, the CDR3 is TGTGCCAGCAGCGTACTGAACAGACCGAACACCGGGGAGCTGTTTTTT. Protein sequence: CASSVLNRPNTGELFF. The V call is TRBV9, the J call TRBJ2-2; D is undetermined. Germline lookup yields CDR1 SGDLS and CDR2 YYNGEE. The CDR3 is 16 residues long. V lost 1 base and J 0 bases, leaving 10 bases between the germline ends.

A few counts support this clone. V is TRBV5-1 and J is TRBJ2-7; the match to TRBD1 covers 10 bases. Trimming removed 0 bases from V and 2 bases from J; junction bases left unmatched: 5. This CDR3 region has 16 residues. The germline gives CDR1 SGHRS, CDR2 YFSETQ. CDR3 nucleotide sequence: TGCGCCAGCAGCTTGGGCCTCGGGACAGGGGCCTACGAGCAGTACTTC. Translating gives CASSLGLGTGAYEQYF.

This rearrangement joins TRBV5-8 to TRBJ1-6; 9 bases line up with TRBD1. Unmatched junction bases numbered 11, after V lost 4 bases and J lost 6 bases. From germline, CDR1 is SGHTS and CDR2 YDEGEE. The CDR3 spans 17 residues. The CDR3 nucleotides are TGTGCCAGCAGCGTAATAGACAGGGGGATAACTAATTCACCCCTCCACTTT. Its protein product is CASSVIDRGITNSPLHF.

The chain carries TRBV7-8 and TRBJ2-7, with 8 bases aligning to TRBD2. V lost 6 bases and J lost 6; bases outside the gene matches: 7. Germline V gene data show CDR1 as SGHVS and CDR2 as FQNEAQ. The CDR3 has 13 residues. DNA for the CDR3: TGTGCCAGCAGAGAGGGACTAGTTTTCGAGCAGTACTTC. Protein: CASREGLVFEQYF.

The chain employs TRBV7-3 and TRBJ2-1, with 10 bases identical to TRBD2. From germline, CDR1 is SGHTA and CDR2 FQGTGA. The J segment lost 1 base and the V segment lost 5 bases, leaving 2 bases of the junction unmatched. This CDR3 region has 15 residues. Written as DNA, the CDR3 is TGTGCCAGCAGCATACTAGCGGGGTCCTACAATGAGCAGTTCTTC. It codes for CASSILAGSYNEQFF.